This T cell receptor beta chain was found in a study of T cell repertoires in cytomegalovirus infection. Study-wide context: Public TCR beta signatures were indicative of both CMV infection and a matching HLA type. General study results and limits: It was HLA-C-restricted CMV-specific TCR beta clonotypes that dominated the response ex vivo. CMV carriers having the relevant HLA were flagged by cumulative public TCR beta family frequency.

This clonotype was picked up many times. Its antigen is as yet unknown. Using its own MiXCR run on the reads, TCRdb lists one record per CDR3 protein. Of roughly 240,000 distinct CDR3 sequences in the sample, 6.5% were seen once. Unmatched junction bases numbered 9, after V lost 4 bases and J lost 3 bases. This CDR3 has 16 residues. CDR1 is SGHTA and CDR2 is FQGNSA in the germline V gene. V gene TRBV7-2 combines with J gene TRBJ2-7; 10 bases are shared with TRBD1. The sample consisted of PBMCs. The TCR was taken from a human donor in good health (CMV status not recorded). Some clones in this sample may be carry-over from other donors' samples. CDR3 in amino acids: CASSSRGGQGIYEQYF. CDR3 DNA: TGTGCCAGCAGCTCCCGTGGGGGACAGGGGATCTACGAGCAGTACTTC.